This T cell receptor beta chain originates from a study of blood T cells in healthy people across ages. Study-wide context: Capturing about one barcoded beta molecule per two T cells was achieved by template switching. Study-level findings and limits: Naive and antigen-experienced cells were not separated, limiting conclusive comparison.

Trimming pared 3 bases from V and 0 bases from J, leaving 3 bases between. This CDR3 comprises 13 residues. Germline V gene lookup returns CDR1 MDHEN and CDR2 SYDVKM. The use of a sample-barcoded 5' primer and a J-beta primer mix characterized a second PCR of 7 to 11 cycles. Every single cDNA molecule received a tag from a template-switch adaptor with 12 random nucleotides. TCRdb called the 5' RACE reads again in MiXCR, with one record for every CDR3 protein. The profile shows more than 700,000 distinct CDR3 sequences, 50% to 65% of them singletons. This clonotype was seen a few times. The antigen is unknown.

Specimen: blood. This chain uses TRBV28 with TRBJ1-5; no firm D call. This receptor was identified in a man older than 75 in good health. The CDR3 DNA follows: TGTGCCAGCAGTTTGGTTAGCAATCAGCCCCAGCATTTT. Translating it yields CASSLVSNQPQHF. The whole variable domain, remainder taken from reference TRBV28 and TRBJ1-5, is DVKVTQSSRYLVKRTGEKVFLECVQDMDHENMFWYRQDPGLGLRLIYFSYDVKMKEKGDIPEGYSVSREKKERFSLILESASTNQTSMYLCASSLVSNQPQHFGDGTRLSIL.